One and the same sample provided the 21 T cell receptor beta chains below, sequenced in a study of T cell changes during pregnancy in multiple sclerosis. Sequenced by immunoSEQ multiplex PCR; TCRdb stores in-frame clones only, minus some. The sample holds just over 35,000 clones; about 92% are singletons and the top ten take approximately 0.44%. Material: CD4+ T cells from peripheral blood mononuclear cells, obtained in the first trimester of pregnancy. These TCRs come from a female donor with multiple sclerosis, enrolled in a pregnancy study.

The chain carries TRBV2 and TRBJ2-2, with D hard to call. The CDR3 has 13 amino acids. Trimming cost V 5 bases and J 7 bases, with 11 bases left between them. Germline V gives CDR1 SNHLY, CDR2 FYNNEI. In DNA form, the CDR3 reads TGTGCCAGCAGTCGTCAGGCAGGCGGGGAGCTGTTTTTT. Amino acids: CASSRQAGGELFF. The whole variable domain, remainder taken from reference TRBV2 and TRBJ2-2, is EPEVTQTPSHQVTQMGQEVILRCVPISNHLYFYWYRQILGQKVEFLVSFYNNEISEKSEIFDDQFSVERPDGSNFTLKIRSTKLEDSAMYFCASSRQAGGELFFGEGSRLTVL.

The CDR3 DNA follows: TGTGCCAGCAGACCTCCACTAGCGACCATCTACGAGCAGTACTTC. Amino acid sequence: CASRPPLATIYEQYF. This chain connects TRBV7-2 to TRBJ2-7, with 7 bases fitting TRBD2. The CDR3 sequence is 15 residues long. Germline CDR1 and CDR2: SGHTA and FQGNSA. Unmatched junction bases numbered 11, after V lost 6 bases and J lost 3 bases.

The J gene is TRBJ1-6, the V gene TRBV19, with a possible D match to TRBD1 (5 bases). The CDR3 contains 14 residues. The germline gives CDR1 LNHDA, CDR2 SQIVND (reference sequence). Deletions cut 2 bases from V and 8 bases from J, with 10 bases between. The CDR3 spells CASSIKVRDSPLHF. The CDR3 coding sequence is TGTGCCAGTAGTATAAAGGTCAGGGATTCACCCCTCCACTTT.

The chain is built from TRBV7-2 and TRBJ1-2, with 7 positions matching TRBD1. Trimming removed 5 bases from V and 7 bases from J; junction bases left unmatched: 10. CDR3 length: 14 amino acids. The germline V gene has CDR1 SGHTA and CDR2 FQGNSA. The CDR3 sequence: CASSPKFRGTGYTF. The CDR3 bases are TGTGCCAGCAGCCCAAAATTCAGGGGGACTGGCTACACCTTC.

The chain recombines TRBV7-9 with TRBJ2-1; possibly TRBD2 for D (5 bases). Germline loops: CDR1 SEHNR, CDR2 FQNEAQ (reference sequence). CDR3 length: 13 residues. The V end was cut by 6 bases, the J end by 1 base, with 7 bases between. CDR3 loop: CASRRGSYNEQFF. For the CDR3, the DNA is TGTGCCAGCAGACGGGGTTCCTACAATGAGCAGTTCTTC.

This chain connects TRBV4-2 to TRBJ1-1, with D tentatively TRBD1 (5 bases). V was cut by 0 bases and J by 11 bases, with 13 bases left in between. This CDR3 has 13 amino acids. Germline assignment: CDR1 LGHNA and CDR2 YNFKEQ. The CDR3 DNA is TGTGCCAGCAGCCAAGATCCCAGGCGGGGGGCTTTCTTT. It translates to CASSQDPRRGAFF.

The rearrangement uses TRBV7-6 and TRBJ2-7; 12 nucleotides agree with TRBD2. CDR3 length: 14 residues. CDR1 SGHVS and CDR2 FNYEAQ come from the germline V gene. The trim removed 8 bases at V and 0 bases at J, leaving 2 bases unmatched. CDR3 region: CASGGLAGSYEQYF. For the CDR3, the DNA is TGTGCCAGCGGGGGACTAGCGGGCTCCTACGAGCAGTACTTC.

This clone is a singleton in its sample. The chain combines TRBV11-1 with TRBJ2-1; TRBD2 aligns across 8 bases. Germline CDR1 SGHAT, CDR2 FQDESV (reference sequence). The CDR3 sequence is 14 residues long. Unmatched junction bases numbered 6, after V lost 5 bases and J lost 6 bases. CDR3 in amino acids: CASSLGGTSNEQFF. CDR3 bases: TGTGCCAGCAGCCTCGGAGGGACTAGCAATGAGCAGTTCTTC.

The V and J genes are TRBV5-5 and TRBJ2-1; D is possibly TRBD1 (5 bases). V lost 3 bases and J 5 bases, leaving 9 bases between the germline ends. The CDR3 extends over 13 amino acids. Germline CDR1 SGHKS, CDR2 YYEKEE (reference sequence). The CDR3 DNA follows: TGTGCCAGCAGCTCGACAGTTAACAATGAGCAGTTCTTC. This gives the protein CASSSTVNNEQFF.

The chain couples TRBV7-3 to TRBJ2-7; the match to TRBD2 covers 8 bases. CDR1 and CDR2 (germline): SGHTA, FQGTGA. V was clipped by 4 bases and J by 1 base; unmatched bases: 9. The CDR3 is 16 amino acids. As DNA, the CDR3 is TGTGCCAGCAGCTCTACGATACGGGGGGGGTCCTACGAGCAGTACTTC. Translating gives CASSSTIRGGSYEQYF.

The chain employs TRBV7-2 and TRBJ1-4, with a possible D match to TRBD1 (5 bases). This CDR3 comprises 17 residues. Trimming removed 1 base from V and 6 bases from J, with 18 bases in between. The germline CDR1 and CDR2 sequences are SGHTA and FQGNSA. The chain's CDR3 is CASSLVGPGMVDEKLFF. CDR3 coding DNA: TGTGCCAGCAGCTTAGTCGGACCAGGGATGGTCGATGAAAAACTGTTTTTT.

J is TRBJ2-1 and V is TRBV28; weak D call: TRBD2 (5 bases). CDR1 and CDR2 (germline): MDHEN, SYDVKM. Trimming left V 6 bases short and J 7 bases short, with 16 bases between. The CDR3 is 14 residues long. The CDR3 loop reads CASRPEPRRNEQFF. The CDR3 DNA follows: TGTGCCAGCAGGCCTGAACCAAGGAGGAATGAGCAGTTCTTC.

V usage is TRBV10-3 and J usage is TRBJ1-1; 11 nucleotides agree with TRBD1. This CDR3 has 14 residues. V trimming: 7 bases; J trimming: 3 bases; junction bases outside the gene matches: 4. Germline V gene data show CDR1 as ENHRY and CDR2 as SYGVKD. The CDR3 protein is CAIIRGQGDTEAFF. The CDR3 DNA reads TGTGCCATCATAAGGGGACAGGGGGACACTGAAGCTTTCTTT.

The rearrangement links TRBV5-1 to TRBJ2-5, with TRBD2 matching over 11 bases. The junction had 9 bases not matched to a gene; V was cut back by 4 bases and J by 7 bases. The CDR3 contains 15 residues. Germline V gives CDR1 SGHRS, CDR2 YFSETQ. The CDR3: CASSTGLAAKGTQYF. CDR3 DNA: TGCGCCAGCAGCACGGGACTAGCGGCAAAAGGGACCCAGTACTTC.

V usage is TRBV19 and J usage is TRBJ2-5; unclear D gene. This CDR3 is built from 13 residues. The germline gives CDR1 LNHDA, CDR2 SQIVND (reference sequence). V gave up 3 bases and J gave up 0 bases, with 5 bases separating them. The CDR3 region has the DNA TGTGCCAGTAGTATTTACAACCAAGAGACCCAGTACTTC. Translating it yields CASSIYNQETQYF.

The chain uses TRBV27 and TRBJ2-1; no clear D. Deletions cut 7 bases from V and 0 bases from J, with 16 bases between. There are 16 residues in the CDR3. In germline, CDR1 is MNHEY, CDR2 SMNVEV (reference sequence). The CDR3 spells CASIDFKSSSYNEQFF. The CDR3 nucleotides read TGTGCCAGCATAGACTTTAAATCCAGCTCCTACAATGAGCAGTTCTTC.

The chain has TRBV28 and TRBJ1-1, with D perhaps matching TRBD1 (5 bases). Germline CDR1 and CDR2: MDHEN and SYDVKM. V was cut by 0 bases and J by 2 bases, with 7 bases left in between. This CDR3 contains 14 residues. CDR3 amino acids: CASSLWTVNTEAFF. In DNA, the CDR3 is TGTGCCAGCAGTTTATGGACAGTTAACACTGAAGCTTTCTTT.

The V and J genes are TRBV4-1 and TRBJ2-1, with TRBD2 matching 15 bases. Germline CDR1 reads MGHRA; CDR2 reads YSYEKL. The CDR3 is made up of 20 amino acids. V lost 1 base, J lost 0 bases, and 7 bases stayed unmatched. The CDR3 protein is CASSQVSGLAGGSSYNEQFF. In DNA, the CDR3 is TGCGCCAGCAGCCAAGTTAGTGGACTAGCGGGGGGGAGCTCCTACAATGAGCAGTTCTTC.

The chain couples TRBV18 to TRBJ2-7, with D maybe TRBD1 (5 bases). Trimming stripped 3 bases from V and 6 bases from J, with 12 bases between. Germline loops: CDR1 KGHSH, CDR2 LQKENI. The CDR3 is made up of 13 amino acids. CDR3 amino acids: CASSPAGLGEQYF. The CDR3, as DNA: TGTGCCAGCTCACCGGCAGGGTTGGGCGAGCAGTACTTC. Filled out from reference TRBV18 and TRBJ2-7, the complete variable domain reads NAGVMQNPRHLVRRRGQEARLRCSPMKGHSHVYWYRQLPEEGLKFMVYLQKENIIDESGMPKERFSAEFPKEGPSILRIQQVVRGDSAAYFCASSPAGLGEQYFGPGTRLTVT.

This clone has just one count. The rearrangement uses TRBV14 and TRBJ2-3; 7 bases fit TRBD1. After removal of 2 bases from V and 2 bases from J, the junction contained 4 bases not matched to a gene. Germline-derived CDR1 and CDR2 are SGHDN and FVKESK. This CDR3 region has 15 residues. The CDR3 nucleotides are TGTGCCAGCAGCCAATTACAGGGGATCACAGATACGCAGTATTTT. Translated: CASSQLQGITDTQYF.

This clone came up once. V gene TRBV7-3 combines with J gene TRBJ2-5; D unresolved. The CDR3 runs 13 residues. V lost 3 bases and J lost 5, with 10 bases in between. CDR1 and CDR2 from the germline V gene are SGHTA and FQGTGA. CDR3 sequence (DNA): TGTGCCAGCAGCTTGACCGCCGGGGAGACCCAGTACTTC. This sequence encodes CASSLTAGETQYF.